Listed below are T cell receptor beta chains from one sample, sequenced in a study of technical replicates of blood from several donors. TCRdb's table, derived via immunoSEQ multiplex PCR, lists solely in-frame clones and lacks some. The sample lists tens of thousands of clones, roughly 98% seen once, with over 0.13% in the top ten. The sequenced sample consisted of T cells isolated from PBMCs. These TCRs come from a human donor in good health. Both conserved end residues are part of each CDR3. D genes are given only for firm matches. Rows may omit the clone size; those that give it use once, few, many or a size class.

TRBV6-6	.	TRBJ1-1	.	CASSYTTGTPEAFF	TGTGCCAGCAGTTACACAACCGGGACACCTGAAGCTTTCTTT
TRBV11-2	.	TRBJ2-7	.	CASSPGSGTGSYYEQYF	TGTGCCAGCAGCCCGGGCAGCGGGACAGGTTCCTACTACGAGCAGTACTTC
TRBV5-1	.	TRBJ1-4	.	CASSLGPLSANLNEKLFF	TGCGCCAGCAGCTTGGGTCCGCTATCCGCAAACTTAAATGAAAAACTGTTTTTT
TRBV5-1	TRBD1	TRBJ1-6	.	CASRTGPDNSPLHF	TGCGCCAGCAGGACAGGGCCCGATAATTCACCCCTCCACTTT
TRBV5-4	.	TRBJ1-6	.	CASSLEQMNSPLHF	TGTGCCAGCAGCTTGGAACAGATGAATTCACCCCTCCACTTT
TRBV4-1	TRBD1	TRBJ1-1	.	CASSQVVPKTGTGTEAFF	TGCGCCAGCAGCCAAGTCGTCCCGAAGACAGGGACAGGAACTGAAGCTTTCTTT
TRBV4-1	.	TRBJ1-3	once	CASNLRVGTNSGNTIYF	TGCGCCAGCAACCTGAGAGTTGGGACAAACTCTGGAAACACCATATATTTT
TRBV5-6	.	TRBJ2-3	.	CASSTQGFRTDTQYF	TGTGCCAGCAGCACACAGGGATTTCGGACAGATACGCAGTATTTT
TRBV5-4	.	TRBJ2-1	.	CASSPRDLRNEQFF	TGTGCCAGCAGTCCCCGGGATTTAAGGAATGAGCAGTTCTTC
TRBV5-4	TRBD2	TRBJ2-7	.	CASSSSGGSPYEQYF	TGTGCCAGCAGCTCTAGCGGGGGATCCCCCTACGAGCAGTACTTC
TRBV6-5	.	TRBJ2-1	.	CASCDATTYNEQFF	TGTGCCAGCTGCGATGCTACCACCTACAATGAGCAGTTCTTC
TRBV6-5	TRBD1	TRBJ1-5	.	CASSQGAGSNQPQHF	TGTGCCAGCAGCCAGGGGGCAGGAAGCAATCAGCCCCAGCATTTT
TRBV5-1	TRBD1	TRBJ1-6	.	CASSGGQGDSPLHF	TGCGCCAGCAGCGGGGGACAGGGTGATTCACCCCTCCACTTT
TRBV28	TRBD2	TRBJ2-5	.	CASRGAGGGQETQYF	TGTGCCAGCAGGGGAGCGGGAGGGGGCCAAGAGACCCAGTACTTC
TRBV27	.	TRBJ2-1	.	CASSLFGREQFF	TGTGCCAGCAGTTTATTTGGCAGAGAGCAGTTCTTC
TRBV7-9	.	TRBJ2-2	.	CASSLRGQFNTGELFF	TGTGCCAGCAGCTTAAGAGGACAGTTCAACACCGGGGAGCTGTTTTTT
TRBV27	TRBD2	TRBJ2-1	.	CASSFRTSGRPGTYNEQFF	TGTGCCAGCAGTTTTCGGACTAGCGGGAGGCCGGGTACCTACAATGAGCAGTTCTTC
TRBV2	.	TRBJ1-2	.	CASSGIIRNDYGYTF	TGTGCCAGCAGTGGTATTATCAGGAATGACTATGGCTACACCTTC
TRBV25-1	TRBD1	TRBJ2-3	once	CASTHDRALTDTQYF	TGTGCCAGCACCCATGACAGGGCCCTCACAGATACGCAGTATTTT
TRBV9	TRBD1	TRBJ2-7	.	CASSATGQGAREQYF	TGTGCCAGCAGCGCCACGGGACAGGGGGCGAGGGAGCAGTACTTC
TRBV2	.	TRBJ1-2	.	CAIRDSRGYTF	TGTGCCATCCGAGACAGCCGCGGCTACACCTTC
TRBV4-1	.	TRBJ1-1	.	CASSGRTRDTEAFF	TGCGCCAGCAGCGGCCGAACGAGGGACACTGAAGCTTTCTTT
TRBV9	.	TRBJ2-5	once	CASSGYRGRRETQYF	TGTGCCAGCAGCGGCTACCGAGGGCGCCGAGAGACCCAGTACTTC
TRBV13	.	TRBJ2-3	.	CASTGDSSTDTQYF	TGTGCCAGCACCGGGGATTCTAGCACAGATACGCAGTATTTT
TRBV19	.	TRBJ1-5	.	CASSTVTPGLAQHF	TGTGCCAGTAGTACCGTTACCCCAGGGTTGGCCCAGCATTTT